This TCR beta chain came from a study of cytomegalovirus exposure and HLA in healthy donors. Study-wide results and limits: Overall, approximately 150 TCR beta chains were annotated as cytomegalovirus-associated.

In the case of this clone: The antigen is unknown.

The data were produced by immunoSEQ multiplex PCR, yet TCRdb's version contains in-frame clones alone and is incomplete. This sample yields under 250,000 clones, of which 80% to 90% are seen a single time; 2% to 3% belongs to the top ten. V was clipped by 5 bases and J by 8 bases, with 12 bases between them. This CDR3 has 12 amino acids. CDR1 SEHNR and CDR2 FQNEAQ come from the germline V gene (reference sequence). The chain recombines TRBV7-9 with TRBJ1-1; D possibly corresponds to TRBD1 (5 bases). The clonotype originates from a man between 18 and 29 years old in good health and CMV-seronegative. The specimen was PBMCs. The CDR3 is CASSTWGEEAFF. The CDR3, as DNA: TGTGCCAGCAGCACCTGGGGGGAGGAAGCTTTCTTT.